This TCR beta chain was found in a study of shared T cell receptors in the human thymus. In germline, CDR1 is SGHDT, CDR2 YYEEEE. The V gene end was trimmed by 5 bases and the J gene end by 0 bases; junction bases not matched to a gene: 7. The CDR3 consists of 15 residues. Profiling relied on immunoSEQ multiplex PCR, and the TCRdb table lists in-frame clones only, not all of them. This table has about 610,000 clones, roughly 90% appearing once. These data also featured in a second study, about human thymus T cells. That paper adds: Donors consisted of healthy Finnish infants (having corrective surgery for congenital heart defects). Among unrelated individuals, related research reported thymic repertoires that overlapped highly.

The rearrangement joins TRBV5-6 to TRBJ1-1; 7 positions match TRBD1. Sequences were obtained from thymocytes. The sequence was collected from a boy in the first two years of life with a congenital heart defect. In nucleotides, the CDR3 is TGTGCCAGCAGTTGCCAGGGACAGATGAACACTGAAGCTTTCTTT. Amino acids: CASSCQGQMNTEAFF. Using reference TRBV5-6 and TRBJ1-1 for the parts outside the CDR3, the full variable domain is DAGVTQSPTHLIKTRGQQVTLRCSPKSGHDTVSWYQQALGQGPQFIFQYYEEEERQRGNFPDRFSGHQFPNYSSELNVNALLLGDSALYLCASSCQGQMNTEAFFGQGTRLTVV.